What follows are 14 T cell receptor beta chains derived from one specimen sequenced in a study of blood T cell repertoires in COVID-19. Using immunoSEQ multiplex PCR, the repertoire was profiled, and TCRdb retains in-frame clones only, with some absent. The top ten hold roughly 40% of the sample, which has tens of thousands of clones, about 72% seen once. The specimen sequenced was peripheral blood. These receptors all stem from a woman aged 80 or older with acute or convalescent COVID-19.

This clone has at least ten counts. CDR3 nucleotide sequence: TGTGCCTGGGGGGGGAACGAGGGCGTGGGCGGCTACACCTTC. The encoded protein is CAWGGNEGVGGYTF. The chain is built from TRBV30 and TRBJ1-2, with TRBD1 as a possible D gene (5 bases). Trimming cost V 5 bases and J 8 bases, with 21 bases left between them. CDR3 size: 14 residues. The germline CDR1 and CDR2 sequences are GTSNPN and SVGIG (reference sequence).

J is TRBJ2-3 and V is TRBV4-2, with 16 bases aligning to TRBD2. Germline CDR1 is LGHNA and CDR2 is YNFKEQ. This CDR3 has 17 residues. After removal of 4 bases from V and 3 bases from J, the junction contained 4 bases not matched to a gene. The CDR3 protein is CASSPGLAGGKTDTQYF. The DNA of the CDR3 is TGTGCCAGCAGCCCGGGACTAGCGGGGGGGAAGACAGATACGCAGTATTTT.

The chain has TRBV7-8 and TRBJ1-2; D ambiguous. The CDR3 is 11 amino acids. Germline CDR1 reads SGHVS; CDR2 reads FQNEAQ. V shed 6 bases and J shed 6 bases, with 8 bases lying between them. CDR3 in amino acids: CASRREDGYTF. The CDR3, as DNA: TGTGCCAGCAGACGGGAAGATGGCTACACCTTC.

This clone was found a few times. V gene TRBV7-2 combines with J gene TRBJ1-2; a weak D match, TRBD1 (6 bases). The CDR3 spans 14 residues. The germline V gene has CDR1 SGHTA and CDR2 FQGNSA. Between the trimmed V and J ends, which lost 5 bases and 1 base, there was a span of 11 bases. This CDR3 is CASSPYRDNYGYTF. The CDR3 nucleotides read TGTGCCAGCAGCCCTTACAGGGATAACTATGGCTACACCTTC.

This clone appeared once. The gene calls are TRBV3-1 (or the pseudogene TRBV3-2) and TRBJ1-6; 10 bases line up with TRBD1. Unmatched junction bases numbered 9, after V lost 6 bases and J lost 10 bases. The CDR3 covers 15 residues. Germline CDR1 reads LGHDT; CDR2 reads YNNKEL (reference sequence). The CDR3 coding sequence is TGTGCCAGCAGTCCTGCCGGGACAGGGGACTCACCCCTCCACTTT. Residues: CASSPAGTGDSPLHF.

This clone has only a few counts. The V and J genes are TRBV4-3 and TRBJ2-7, with 10 positions matching TRBD1. Trimming took 6 bases from V and 3 from J; bases not matched to a gene: 11. The germline V gene encodes CDR1 LGHNA and CDR2 YSLEER. The CDR3 has 16 amino acids. The DNA of the CDR3 is TGCGCCAGCAGACACTCCGGGACAGGGGAAGTCTACGAGCAGTACTTC. This sequence encodes CASRHSGTGEVYEQYF.

V is TRBV5-1 and J is TRBJ2-1; no clear D. The CDR3 is 14 amino acids. Germline assignment: CDR1 SGHRS and CDR2 YFSETQ. Trimming left V 0 bases short and J 6 bases short, with 10 bases between. In DNA form, the CDR3 reads TGCGCCAGCAGCTTGGAGTCAGGTAGCAATGAGCAGTTCTTC. As protein: CASSLESGSNEQFF.

The genes are TRBV19 and TRBJ1-1; D perhaps matches TRBD1 (5 bases). Germline V lookup: CDR1 LNHDA, CDR2 SQIVND (reference sequence). V was pared by 5 bases and J by 0 bases, with 7 bases between. CDR3 size: 13 residues. This CDR3 reads CASSDRLNTEAFF. The CDR3 nucleotides are TGTGCCAGTAGTGACAGATTGAACACTGAAGCTTTCTTT.

V is TRBV19 and J is TRBJ1-1; perhaps TRBD1 as D (6 bases). CDR1 and CDR2 (germline): LNHDA, SQIVND (reference sequence). Trimming pared 4 bases from V and 7 bases from J, leaving 19 bases between. There are 15 residues in the CDR3. The CDR3 sequence is CASSSRQASGGEAFF. DNA of the CDR3: TGTGCCAGTAGTAGTAGACAGGCCTCGGGGGGTGAAGCTTTCTTT.

The chain uses TRBV3-1 (or the pseudogene TRBV3-2) and TRBJ2-7; D gene ambiguous. The CDR3 covers 14 residues. Per the germline V gene, CDR1 is LGHDT and CDR2 is YNNKEL (reference sequence). Trimming cost V 1 base and J 5 bases, with 12 bases left between them. CDR3 sequence: CASSQARWANEQYF. The CDR3 DNA sequence: TGTGCCAGCAGCCAAGCACGCTGGGCGAACGAGCAGTACTTC.

The rearrangement joins TRBV9 to TRBJ2-2; TRBD1 aligns across 7 bases. The trim removed 2 bases at V and 7 bases at J, leaving 11 bases unmatched. The V gene's germline CDR1 is SGDLS and CDR2 YYNGEE. The length of the CDR3 is 16 residues. Written as DNA, the CDR3 is TGTGCCAGCAGCGTCTTCCCACAGGGGCGGATCGGGGAGCTGTTTTTT. It translates to CASSVFPQGRIGELFF.

The rearrangement links TRBV6-5 to TRBJ2-7, with a weak D call TRBD2 (6 bases). The CDR3 loop spans 13 amino acids. Germline V lookup: CDR1 MNHEY, CDR2 SVGAGI. Trimming stripped 5 bases from V and 3 bases from J, with 11 bases between. For the CDR3, the DNA is TGTGCCAGCAGTCCCCCGGGACTCTACGAGCAGTACTTC. Its protein is CASSPPGLYEQYF.

A few counts support this clone. The rearrangement uses TRBV9 and TRBJ2-7, with 8 bases identical to TRBD2. The V segment lost 0 bases and the J segment 2 bases; nucleotides outside the gene matches: 1. The CDR3 loop spans 14 amino acids. Germline CDR1 SGDLS, CDR2 YYNGEE. In DNA, the CDR3 is TGTGCCAGCAGCGTAGCGGGACTAGCCTACGAGCAGTACTTC. Its translation: CASSVAGLAYEQYF. The full variable domain, rest sourced from reference TRBV9 and TRBJ2-7, is DSGVTQTPKHLITATGQRVTLRCSPRSGDLSVYWYQQSLDQGLQFLIQYYNGEERAKGNILERFSAQQFPDLHSELNLSSLELGDSALYFCASSVAGLAYEQYFGPGTRLTVT.

J is TRBJ2-2 and V is TRBV18; TRBD1 matches at 7 bases. This CDR3 region has 16 residues. V shed 6 bases, J shed 3 bases, and the junction held 10 bases outside the gene matches. Per the germline V gene, CDR1 is KGHSH and CDR2 is LQKENI. The CDR3 DNA reads TGTGCCAGCTCTCCTCGACAGGGCGTCGACACCGGGGAGCTGTTTTTT. Its translation is CASSPRQGVDTGELFF.